This entry lists 15 T cell receptor beta chains sequenced from one sample in a study of blood T cell repertoires in COVID-19 (dated by TCRdb to the early 2020s). The library was made by the immunoSEQ multiplex PCR assay. Drawn from immuneACCESS, this table holds only the in-frame rearrangements with V and J called that TCRdb kept. Clones are partly lost; checked studies trace under half to an unresolved V gene and leave the rest unexplained. The sample table shows about 42,000 clones, and about 75% are seen once. Of the sample, 7.5% to 10% falls within the top ten clones. Material: peripheral blood. The source is a man in his 70s with active or convalescent COVID-19.

The rearrangement joins TRBV19 to TRBJ1-5; TRBD1 aligns across 10 bases. CDR1 and CDR2 from the germline V gene are LNHDA and SQIVND (reference sequence). There are 14 residues in the CDR3. The trim removed 10 bases at V and 5 bases at J, leaving 8 bases unmatched. This chain's CDR3 is CATVDRGTDQPQHF. The CDR3 nucleotides read TGTGCCACCGTGGACAGGGGGACCGATCAGCCCCAGCATTTT.

J is TRBJ1-1 and V is TRBV3-1 (or the pseudogene TRBV3-2); TRBD1 might be the D (5 bases). The germline V gene has CDR1 LGHDT and CDR2 YNNKEL (reference sequence). CDR3 length: 15 amino acids. V was trimmed by 1 base and J by 4 bases, leaving 13 bases between them. The CDR3 bases are TGTGCCAGCAGCCAAGCAGGCAGGGTAGGCACTGAAGCTTTCTTT. Protein: CASSQAGRVGTEAFF.

This clone occurred once. The chain links TRBV10-3 to TRBJ1-3; D remains unclear. Trimming cost V 2 bases and J 4 bases, with 12 bases left between them. This CDR3 comprises 15 residues. Germline CDR1 is ENHRY and CDR2 is SYGVKD. The CDR3, as DNA: TGTGCCATCAGTGAGACAGCTTTCGCGGGAAACACCATATATTTT. Translation gives CAISETAFAGNTIYF.

The rearrangement joins TRBV3-1 (or the pseudogene TRBV3-2) to TRBJ1-6, with D tentatively TRBD1 (6 bases). Trimming cost V 1 base and J 16 bases, with 14 bases left between them. This CDR3 spans 13 amino acids. Germline V gene data show CDR1 as LGHDT and CDR2 as YNNKEL (reference sequence). CDR3: CASSQVLQGFLHF. In DNA form, the CDR3 reads TGTGCCAGCAGCCAAGTTTTACAGGGCTTTCTCCACTTT.

The CDR3 region is CASSSTVSGNTIYF. The CDR3 bases are TGTGCCAGTAGCTCAACGGTCTCTGGAAACACCATATATTTT. The chain links TRBV19 to TRBJ1-3; no definite D call. The CDR3 has 14 amino acids. With 6 bases removed from V and 0 bases from J, the gap between germline ends came to 9 bases. Germline values: CDR1 LNHDA, CDR2 SQIVND (reference sequence).

The chain uses TRBV6-6 and TRBJ1-2; TRBD1 might be the D (5 bases). The CDR3 sequence is 13 residues long. Germline values: CDR1 MNHNY, CDR2 SVGAGI (reference sequence). The ends were cut back, 4 bases at V and 4 bases at J, with 10 bases in the middle. CDR3 in DNA: TGTGCCAGCAGTTCGGGAGGGACCTATGGCTACACCTTC. Its translation is CASSSGGTYGYTF.

In its sample, this clone was seen a few times. The chain links TRBV5-3 to TRBJ1-2; no clear D. TRBV5-3 is recorded as an ORF, its role being uncertain. V was shortened by 8 bases and J by 8 bases, with 19 bases between the two germline ends. The CDR3 has 13 amino acids. The CDR3 nucleotides are TGTGCCAGCGACTATGGGGAGTGGGGAGGCTACACCTTC. Its protein product is CASDYGEWGGYTF.

V is TRBV27 and J is TRBJ1-5; maybe TRBD1 (5 bases). Looked up from germline, CDR1 is MNHEY and CDR2 is SMNVEV (reference sequence). The length of the CDR3 is 15 residues. Trimming took 5 bases from V and 2 from J, leaving 13 bases between them. The CDR3, as DNA: TGTGCCAGCAGTCGGGACTTCGGGGGCAATCAGCCCCAGCATTTT. It yields the protein CASSRDFGGNQPQHF.

This clone was recorded only once. For the CDR3, the DNA is TGTGCCGTAAGGGGGCGGGGAGTAGCCAAAAACATTCAGTACTTC. This sequence encodes CAVRGRGVAKNIQYF. The chain joins TRBV19 to TRBJ2-4; tentative D call: TRBD1 (7 bases). The CDR3 totals 15 residues. Trimming cost V 11 bases and J 0 bases, with 17 bases left between them. Germline CDR1 is LNHDA and CDR2 is SQIVND (reference sequence).

The rearrangement joins TRBV7-9 to TRBJ2-1, with D unresolved. This CDR3 comprises 13 residues. Germline assignment: CDR1 SEHNR and CDR2 FQNEAQ (reference sequence). Trimming cost V 4 bases and J 0 bases, with 4 bases left between them. The CDR3 loop reads CASSSFSYNEQFF. The CDR3 coding sequence is TGTGCCAGCAGCTCCTTCTCCTACAATGAGCAGTTCTTC.

V gene TRBV24-1 combines with J gene TRBJ2-1, with 8 bases identical to TRBD1. This CDR3 has 16 residues. J was trimmed by 2 bases and V by 3 bases; bases with no gene match: 5. Germline V gives CDR1 KGHDR, CDR2 SFDVKD. The CDR3 here is CATSDPSGGTYNEQFF. CDR3 sequence (DNA): TGTGCCACCAGTGATCCTTCAGGGGGCACCTACAATGAGCAGTTCTTC.

This clone was observed a single time. The chain is built from TRBV7-6 and TRBJ1-5; no clear D gene. CDR3 size: 14 residues. Trimming pared 9 bases from V and 7 bases from J, leaving 19 bases between. Germline V gene data show CDR1 as SGHVS and CDR2 as FNYEAQ. CDR3 amino acids: CARRTLRKWQPQHF. The CDR3 region has the DNA TGTGCCAGACGCACGCTGAGAAAGTGGCAGCCCCAGCATTTT.

CDR3 sequence reads: CASRIDSSYNSPLHF. The DNA of the CDR3 is TGTGCCAGCAGAATCGACAGCTCCTATAATTCACCCCTCCACTTT. The chain couples TRBV6-6 to TRBJ1-6, with D possibly TRBD1 on 5 matching bases. The V end lost 6 bases, the J end lost 0 bases, and 9 bases lay between the germline ends. Per germline, CDR1 MNHNY and CDR2 SVGAGI (reference sequence). This CDR3 has 15 residues.

V usage is TRBV5-1 and J usage is TRBJ1-2, with D unclear. This CDR3 contains 13 residues. Looked up from germline, CDR1 is SGHRS and CDR2 is YFSETQ. V was shortened by 0 bases and J by 8 bases, with 11 bases between the two germline ends. CDR3 sequence reads: CASSLGGDWGYTF. As DNA, the CDR3 is TGCGCCAGCAGCTTGGGCGGCGACTGGGGCTACACCTTC.

Only one count was recorded for this clone. This chain links TRBV24-1 with TRBJ1-6, with D hard to call. Trimming left V 5 bases short and J 0 bases short, with 19 bases between. Looked up from germline, CDR1 is KGHDR and CDR2 is SFDVKD. The CDR3 runs to 19 residues. This chain's CDR3 is CATSVYRLVIPSYNSPLHF. DNA for the CDR3: TGTGCCACCAGTGTTTACAGATTGGTAATCCCCTCCTATAATTCACCCCTCCACTTT.